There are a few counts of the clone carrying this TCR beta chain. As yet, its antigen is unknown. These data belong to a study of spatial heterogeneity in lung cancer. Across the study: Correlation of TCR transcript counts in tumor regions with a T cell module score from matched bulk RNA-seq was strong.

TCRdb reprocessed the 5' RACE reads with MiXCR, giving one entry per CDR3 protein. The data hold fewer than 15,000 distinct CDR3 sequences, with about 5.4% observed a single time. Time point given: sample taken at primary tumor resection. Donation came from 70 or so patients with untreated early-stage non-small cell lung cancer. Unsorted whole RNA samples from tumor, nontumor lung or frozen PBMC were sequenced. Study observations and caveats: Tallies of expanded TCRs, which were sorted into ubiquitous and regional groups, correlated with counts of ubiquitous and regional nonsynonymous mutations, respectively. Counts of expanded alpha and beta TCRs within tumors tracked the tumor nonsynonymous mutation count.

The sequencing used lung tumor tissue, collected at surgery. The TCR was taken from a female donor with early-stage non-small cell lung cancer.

The DNA for the CDR3 is TGTGCCAGCACCGGTAACCTGGCAGGGTTGAAAGAGACCCAGTACTTC. It specifies CASTGNLAGLKETQYF. The chain is built from TRBV7-2 and TRBJ2-5, with D perhaps matching TRBD1 (5 bases). Germline lookup yields CDR1 SGHTA and CDR2 FQGNSA. V was trimmed by 7 bases and J by 3 bases, leaving 21 bases between them. The CDR3 is 16 residues long.